Sequencing of this T cell receptor beta chain was carried out in a study of identical twins. TCRdb fed the 5' RACE reads into MiXCR, producing one record per CDR3 protein. The data show 250,000 or so distinct CDR3 sequences, approximately 6.8% seen once. General study findings and limits: The more abundant beta clonotypes in cord blood had fewer insertions, and memory repertoires did not show this.

Trimming took off 0 bases at V and 5 bases at J, with 19 bases between the two ends. This CDR3 contains 17 residues. From germline, CDR1 is LGHDT and CDR2 YNNKEL (reference sequence). This clonotype showed up just a few times. Its antigen is still unknown. The same specimen was also included in a second study, on yellow fever vaccine responses in identical twins.

Sample: CD8+ T cells sorted from blood. The rearrangement joins TRBV3-1 to TRBJ2-5; D could derive from TRBD1 or TRBD2 (5 bases each). The sequence derives from a woman between 18 and 29 years old in good health. The CDR3 coding sequence is TGTGCCAGCAGCCAAGATCGAGGAGAGCCTTGGGGGGAGACCCAGTACTTC. It translates to CASSQDRGEPWGETQYF.